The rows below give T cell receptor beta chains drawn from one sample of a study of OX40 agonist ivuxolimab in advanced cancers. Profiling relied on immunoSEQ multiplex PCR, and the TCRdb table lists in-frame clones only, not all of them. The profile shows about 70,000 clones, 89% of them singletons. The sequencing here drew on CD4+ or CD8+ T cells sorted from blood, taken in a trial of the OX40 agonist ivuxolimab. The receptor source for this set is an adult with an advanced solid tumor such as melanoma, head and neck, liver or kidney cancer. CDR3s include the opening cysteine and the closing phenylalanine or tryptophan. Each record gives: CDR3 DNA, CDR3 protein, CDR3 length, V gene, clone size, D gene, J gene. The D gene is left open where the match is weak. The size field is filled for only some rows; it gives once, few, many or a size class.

CDR3 DNA: TGTGCCAGTAGTATAGGCCGGAAGGGCCAAAGGGGAGATACGCAGTATTTT
CDR3 protein: CASSIGRKGQRGDTQYF
CDR3 length: 17
V gene: TRBV19
clone size: .
D gene: .
J gene: TRBJ2-3

CDR3 DNA: TGTGCCAGCTCTTCTAACAGGGCGAACACTGAAGCTTTCTTT
CDR3 protein: CASSSNRANTEAFF
CDR3 length: 14
V gene: TRBV18
clone size: .
D gene: .
J gene: TRBJ1-1

CDR3 DNA: TGTGCCAGCAGAGCCCTACTAGGGCCAAAGGACGAGCAGTACTTC
CDR3 protein: CASRALLGPKDEQYF
CDR3 length: 15
V gene: TRBV6-1
clone size: medium-sized
D gene: .
J gene: TRBJ2-7

CDR3 DNA: TGTGCCAGCAGCTTAGAAATCGGGGAGCTGTTTTTT
CDR3 protein: CASSLEIGELFF
CDR3 length: 12
V gene: TRBV7-9
clone size: .
D gene: .
J gene: TRBJ2-2

CDR3 DNA: TGTGCCAGCAGTGATTGGGGGCCTAACACTGAAGCTTTCTTT
CDR3 protein: CASSDWGPNTEAFF
CDR3 length: 14
V gene: TRBV2
clone size: .
D gene: .
J gene: TRBJ1-1

CDR3 DNA: TGTGCCAGCACTATGGCGGGGGGCTCCTACGAGCAGTACTTC
CDR3 protein: CASTMAGGSYEQYF
CDR3 length: 14
V gene: TRBV6-1
clone size: .
D gene: TRBD2
J gene: TRBJ2-7

CDR3 DNA: TGTGCCAGCACCTCAACTGACAGCTCCCACTCCTACAATGAGCAGTTCTTC
CDR3 protein: CASTSTDSSHSYNEQFF
CDR3 length: 17
V gene: TRBV28
clone size: .
D gene: .
J gene: TRBJ2-1

CDR3 DNA: TGTGCCAGCAGCTCCCGCGGGACATACTATTCCAATGAGCAGTTCTTC
CDR3 protein: CASSSRGTYYSNEQFF
CDR3 length: 16
V gene: TRBV7-9
clone size: .
D gene: .
J gene: TRBJ2-1

CDR3 DNA: TGTGCCAGCAAGGAGCAGTACTTC
CDR3 protein: CASKEQYF
CDR3 length: 8
V gene: TRBV6-1
clone size: .
D gene: .
J gene: TRBJ2-5

CDR3 DNA: TGTGCCAGCTCACCACGCGGAGGGGCCGGTACCGGGGAGCTGTTTTTT
CDR3 protein: CASSPRGGAGTGELFF
CDR3 length: 16
V gene: TRBV18
clone size: .
D gene: .
J gene: TRBJ2-2

CDR3 DNA: TGTGCCAGCAGCTCCCAACAGGGGATCTTGGCCGGGGAGCTGTTTTTT
CDR3 protein: CASSSQQGILAGELFF
CDR3 length: 16
V gene: TRBV7-8
clone size: .
D gene: TRBD1
J gene: TRBJ2-2

CDR3 DNA: TGTGCCAGCAGTTTACACCAAGGTCAGGGGGTAAATGAAAAACTGTTTTTT
CDR3 protein: CASSLHQGQGVNEKLFF
CDR3 length: 17
V gene: TRBV27
clone size: .
D gene: TRBD1
J gene: TRBJ1-4

CDR3 DNA: TGTGCCAGCAGTGAGGGTCTAGCGGTGCCCGGGGAGCTGTTTTTT
CDR3 protein: CASSEGLAVPGELFF
CDR3 length: 15
V gene: TRBV2
clone size: .
D gene: TRBD2
J gene: TRBJ2-2

CDR3 DNA: TGTGCCAGCTCACCTCAGGGCACAGATACGCAGTATTTT
CDR3 protein: CASSPQGTDTQYF
CDR3 length: 13
V gene: TRBV18
clone size: .
D gene: .
J gene: TRBJ2-3

CDR3 DNA: TGTGCCAGCAGCACTACACTGGTTACCGGGGAGCTGTTTTTT
CDR3 protein: CASSTTLVTGELFF
CDR3 length: 14
V gene: TRBV6-6
clone size: .
D gene: .
J gene: TRBJ2-2

CDR3 DNA: TGTGCCACCCAGGTCGGGCCTGCACAGGGCGAGCAGTACTTC
CDR3 protein: CATQVGPAQGEQYF
CDR3 length: 14
V gene: TRBV6-5
clone size: .
D gene: .
J gene: TRBJ2-7

CDR3 DNA: TGTGCCAGCAGCCCAGAAGCGGGACCGTCAGATACGCAGTATTTT
CDR3 protein: CASSPEAGPSDTQYF
CDR3 length: 15
V gene: TRBV5-4
clone size: .
D gene: TRBD2
J gene: TRBJ2-3

CDR3 DNA: TGTGCCAGCAGCTTGGAGCAAGGGACCTACGAGCAGTACTTC
CDR3 protein: CASSLEQGTYEQYF
CDR3 length: 14
V gene: TRBV5-4
clone size: .
D gene: .
J gene: TRBJ2-7

CDR3 DNA: TGTGCCAGCAGCCCTTTTAGGGAGTGGAATGAGCAGTTCTTC
CDR3 protein: CASSPFREWNEQFF
CDR3 length: 14
V gene: TRBV6-1
clone size: .
D gene: .
J gene: TRBJ2-1

CDR3 DNA: TGTGCCAGCAGTTACTCGAACCCCTCCTACGGGGAGCTGTTTTTT
CDR3 protein: CASSYSNPSYGELFF
CDR3 length: 15
V gene: TRBV6-5
clone size: .
D gene: .
J gene: TRBJ2-2

CDR3 DNA: TGTGCCAGCAGCTTCAGGAGAGAGACCCAGTACTTC
CDR3 protein: CASSFRRETQYF
CDR3 length: 12
V gene: TRBV5-5
clone size: .
D gene: .
J gene: TRBJ2-5

CDR3 DNA: TGTGCCAGCACAGGGGGTACTAATGAAAAACTGTTTTTT
CDR3 protein: CASTGGTNEKLFF
CDR3 length: 13
V gene: TRBV9
clone size: .
D gene: TRBD1
J gene: TRBJ1-4

CDR3 DNA: TGTGCCAGCAGTGGAGTGACAGGGGTTAACTATGGCTACACCTTC
CDR3 protein: CASSGVTGVNYGYTF
CDR3 length: 15
V gene: TRBV2
clone size: .
D gene: TRBD1
J gene: TRBJ1-2

CDR3 DNA: TGTGCCAGTAGTCTCCCTTCACAGGGGGAAGAGACCCAGTACTTC
CDR3 protein: CASSLPSQGEETQYF
CDR3 length: 15
V gene: TRBV19
clone size: .
D gene: TRBD1
J gene: TRBJ2-5

CDR3 DNA: TGTGCCAGCAGTTCGGAGGGGCAGATTGAAGCTTTCTTT
CDR3 protein: CASSSEGQIEAFF
CDR3 length: 13
V gene: TRBV6-5
clone size: .
D gene: .
J gene: TRBJ1-1

CDR3 DNA: TGTGCCAGCAGCCGACACGATTACTCCTACGAGCAGTACTTC
CDR3 protein: CASSRHDYSYEQYF
CDR3 length: 14
V gene: TRBV28
clone size: once
D gene: .
J gene: TRBJ2-7

CDR3 DNA: TGCGCCAGCAGCCAAGAAGCTCCCCGGGCCATGAATGAGCAGTTCTTC
CDR3 protein: CASSQEAPRAMNEQFF
CDR3 length: 16
V gene: TRBV4-1
clone size: .
D gene: .
J gene: TRBJ2-1

CDR3 DNA: TGTGCCAGCAGTGGGCCCGGGACAGGGGGCGCAGATACGCAGTATTTT
CDR3 protein: CASSGPGTGGADTQYF
CDR3 length: 16
V gene: TRBV2
clone size: .
D gene: TRBD1
J gene: TRBJ2-3

CDR3 DNA: TGTGCCAGCAGTCCCCCCCCGGCGGGGTCTCAGCCCCAGCATTTT
CDR3 protein: CASSPPPAGSQPQHF
CDR3 length: 15
V gene: TRBV2
clone size: .
D gene: .
J gene: TRBJ1-5

CDR3 DNA: TGTGCCACCTCGGCGGGAGTTCGAGATACGCAGTATTTT
CDR3 protein: CATSAGVRDTQYF
CDR3 length: 13
V gene: TRBV15
clone size: .
D gene: TRBD2
J gene: TRBJ2-3

CDR3 DNA: TGCGCCAGCAAGGATGTTCTGGGGACCCAGTACTTC
CDR3 protein: CASKDVLGTQYF
CDR3 length: 12
V gene: TRBV5-1
clone size: .
D gene: .
J gene: TRBJ2-5

CDR3 DNA: TGCGCCAGCAGCTTAAGCCAGCGCACAGATACGCAGTATTTT
CDR3 protein: CASSLSQRTDTQYF
CDR3 length: 14
V gene: TRBV5-1
clone size: once
D gene: .
J gene: TRBJ2-3

CDR3 DNA: TGTGCCAGCAGTTTAGGACTAGCGGGAGGGTTATCCTACGAGCAGTACTTC
CDR3 protein: CASSLGLAGGLSYEQYF
CDR3 length: 17
V gene: TRBV27
clone size: .
D gene: TRBD2
J gene: TRBJ2-7

CDR3 DNA: TGCGCCAGCAGCCTTAGACCTACAAACCAAGAGACCCAGTACTTC
CDR3 protein: CASSLRPTNQETQYF
CDR3 length: 15
V gene: TRBV5-1
clone size: .
D gene: .
J gene: TRBJ2-5

CDR3 DNA: TGCGCCAGCAGGACCACAGGGAACTTCTATACGCAGTATTTT
CDR3 protein: CASRTTGNFYTQYF
CDR3 length: 14
V gene: TRBV5-1
clone size: .
D gene: .
J gene: TRBJ2-3

CDR3 DNA: TGTGCCATCAGACAGGGGTCTGGAAACACCATATATTTT
CDR3 protein: CAIRQGSGNTIYF
CDR3 length: 13
V gene: TRBV6-1
clone size: .
D gene: TRBD1
J gene: TRBJ1-3

CDR3 DNA: TGTGCCAGCAGCGTAGCTCAGGGCAGGGCGGAAAAACTGTTTTTT
CDR3 protein: CASSVAQGRAEKLFF
CDR3 length: 15
V gene: TRBV9
clone size: .
D gene: .
J gene: TRBJ1-4

CDR3 DNA: TGTGCCAGCAGCTTGACGGGGACTGGGACAGATACGCAGTATTTT
CDR3 protein: CASSLTGTGTDTQYF
CDR3 length: 15
V gene: TRBV5-6
clone size: .
D gene: .
J gene: TRBJ2-3

CDR3 DNA: TGTGCCAGCAGCTTAGACTTCCTAGCGGGAGCGGATACGCAGTATTTT
CDR3 protein: CASSLDFLAGADTQYF
CDR3 length: 16
V gene: TRBV7-2
clone size: .
D gene: TRBD2
J gene: TRBJ2-3

CDR3 DNA: TGCGCCAGCAGCTTCCTAAGCTTGACAGGGGGGACCGGGGAGCTGTTTTTT
CDR3 protein: CASSFLSLTGGTGELFF
CDR3 length: 17
V gene: TRBV5-1
clone size: .
D gene: TRBD1
J gene: TRBJ2-2

CDR3 DNA: TGTGCCAGCAGCCCAGTCGGGGCCGGGGCCAACGTCCTGACTTTC
CDR3 protein: CASSPVGAGANVLTF
CDR3 length: 15
V gene: TRBV5-6
clone size: .
D gene: .
J gene: TRBJ2-6

CDR3 DNA: TGTGCCAGCAGTTCAGGGTCCTACACTGAAGCTTTCTTT
CDR3 protein: CASSSGSYTEAFF
CDR3 length: 13
V gene: TRBV6-1
clone size: .
D gene: .
J gene: TRBJ1-1

CDR3 DNA: TGTGCCAGCAGCTTAGTGGAGACCCAGTACTTC
CDR3 protein: CASSLVETQYF
CDR3 length: 11
V gene: TRBV11-2
clone size: .
D gene: .
J gene: TRBJ2-5

CDR3 DNA: TGTGCCAGCAGGGGGACTAGCGCGAGCGGGGAGACCCAGTACTTC
CDR3 protein: CASRGTSASGETQYF
CDR3 length: 15
V gene: TRBV5-4
clone size: .
D gene: TRBD2
J gene: TRBJ2-5

CDR3 DNA: TGTGCCAGCTCACCCCGCACCCTAGTTGCAACTAATGAAAAACTGTTTTTT
CDR3 protein: CASSPRTLVATNEKLFF
CDR3 length: 17
V gene: TRBV18
clone size: once
D gene: .
J gene: TRBJ1-4

CDR3 DNA: TGTGCCAGCAGTGAGGGGGGATCCTCCTACGAGCAGTACTTC
CDR3 protein: CASSEGGSSYEQYF
CDR3 length: 14
V gene: TRBV2
clone size: .
D gene: .
J gene: TRBJ2-7

CDR3 DNA: TGTGCCAGCAGCTTGTTGTCAGGATTCAATCAGCCCCAGCATTTT
CDR3 protein: CASSLLSGFNQPQHF
CDR3 length: 15
V gene: TRBV5-8
clone size: .
D gene: .
J gene: TRBJ1-5

CDR3 DNA: TGTGCCAGTAAAAGAGGACAGGGGGCAGACATTCAGTACTTC
CDR3 protein: CASKRGQGADIQYF
CDR3 length: 14
V gene: TRBV19
clone size: .
D gene: TRBD1
J gene: TRBJ2-4